This TCR beta chain stems from a study of beta chain features in type 1 diabetes. This clone has a handful of counts. CDR3 size: 13 residues. Germline lookup yields CDR1 SGHDN and CDR2 FVKESK. Between the trimmed V and J ends, which lost 1 base and 3 bases, there was a span of 7 bases. Expressed TCRB transcripts got sequenced, as all isolated RNA was reverse transcribed. The repertoire was sequenced with immunoSEQ multiplex PCR; TCRdb's copy has only in-frame clones and lacks some. In the table there are under 550,000 clones, about an eighth of which are singletons. V and J are TRBV14 and TRBJ2-7; D not certain. Input material: naive CD4+ T cells from blood. The source is a woman aged 18-35 years in good health. DNA of the CDR3: TGTGCCAGCAGCCAAGGGGTCCTCTACGAGCAGTACTTC. It is translated as CASSQGVLYEQYF.